The rows below give T cell receptor beta chains drawn from one sample of a study of blood T cell repertoires in COVID-19. Here immunoSEQ multiplex PCR was the method, and the copy in TCRdb shows in-frame clones only, minus some. The data hold some 94,000 clones, with around 87% observed a single time. Material: peripheral blood. The source is a human donor in a cohort sampled during active COVID-19. Each CDR3 is given with its conserved first and last residue. The D gene is left open where the match is weak. The size field is filled for only some rows; it gives once, few, many or a size class.

>.|TRBV28|.|TRBJ2-1
CASSLIQNNEQFF
TGTGCCAGCAGTCTGATACAGAACAATGAGCAGTTCTTC
>.|TRBV7-8|.|TRBJ2-6
CASSSTPVAGANVLTF
TGTGCCAGCAGCTCCACCCCGGTTGCTGGGGCCAACGTCCTGACTTTC
>few|TRBV12-5|TRBD2|TRBJ2-3
CASGQTGLADTDTQYF
TGTGCTAGTGGTCAGACCGGACTAGCAGACACAGATACGCAGTATTTT
>.|TRBV27|TRBD1|TRBJ1-1
CASSLYGTGDRDTEAFF
TGTGCCAGCAGCCTGTACGGGACAGGGGACCGGGACACTGAAGCTTTCTTT
>.|TRBV12-5|.|TRBJ1-4
CASGLVLRQRREKLFF
TGTGCTAGTGGTTTGGTACTGAGGCAGCGACGGGAAAAACTGTTTTTT
>once|TRBV7-9|TRBD2|TRBJ2-2
CASSLRREGSGELFF
TGTGCCAGCAGCTTACGGCGGGAGGGCAGCGGGGAGCTGTTTTTT
>.|TRBV6-5|.|TRBJ1-5
CASRGQYGNQPQHF
TGTGCCAGCAGAGGACAGTATGGCAATCAGCCCCAGCATTTT
>.|TRBV11-2|.|TRBJ2-7
CASSLERVGRRSSYEQYF
TGTGCCAGCAGCTTAGAGCGGGTCGGGCGGAGGAGCTCCTACGAGCAGTACTTC
>few|TRBV2|.|TRBJ1-6
CASSLQGFYNSPLHF
TGTGCCAGCAGTTTACAGGGTTTCTATAATTCACCCCTCCACTTT
>few|TRBV7-9|.|TRBJ2-5
CASSLGGYGVAETQYF
TGTGCCAGCAGCTTAGGAGGTTATGGAGTGGCAGAGACCCAGTACTTC
>few|TRBV5-1|TRBD2|TRBJ2-1
CASSLTSYRPSEQFF
TGCGCCAGCAGCCTGACTAGCTATCGACCCAGTGAGCAGTTCTTC
>.|TRBV10-3|.|TRBJ1-1
CAINGDFGTEAFF
TGTGCCATCAATGGGGACTTCGGGACTGAAGCTTTCTTT
>.|TRBV2|TRBD2|TRBJ2-3
CASSDGLVWSTDTQYF
TGTGCCAGCAGTGATGGACTAGTCTGGAGCACAGATACGCAGTATTTT
>.|TRBV5-6|.|TRBJ1-5
CASSLAAGVLYQPQHF
TGTGCCAGCAGCTTGGCCGCAGGGGTTTTGTATCAGCCCCAGCATTTT
>.|TRBV30|.|TRBJ2-5
CAWSVGGPATQYF
TGTGCCTGGAGTGTAGGAGGACCGGCGACCCAGTACTTC
>.|TRBV7-6|TRBD2|TRBJ2-3
CASSRGLAGADTQYF
TGTGCCAGCAGCCGTGGATTAGCGGGAGCAGATACGCAGTATTTT
>once|TRBV12-1|.|TRBJ2-2
CASSSETSGRACGELFF
TGTGCCAGCAGCTCCGAGACTAGCGGGAGGGCCTGCGGGGAGCTGTTTTTT
>.|TRBV7-3|.|TRBJ1-5
CASSLGPDQPQHF
TGTGCCAGCAGCTTGGGGCCAGATCAGCCCCAGCATTTT
>once|TRBV7-9|.|TRBJ1-6
CASSLQGSSYNSPLHF
TGTGCCAGCAGCTTACAGGGAAGCTCCTATAATTCACCCCTCCACTTT
>once|TRBV4-1|TRBD1|TRBJ1-2
CASSQTGTASPPYGYTF
TGCGCCAGCAGCCAGACCGGGACAGCCTCCCCCCCCTATGGCTACACCTTC
>once|TRBV6-5|TRBD2|TRBJ2-3
CASSGGLAGTDTQYF
TGTGCCAGCAGCGGGGGGCTAGCGGGGACAGATACGCAGTATTTT
>.|TRBV11-3|TRBD2|TRBJ2-7
CASSLDQDSGTSYEQYF
TGTGCCAGCAGCTTAGATCAAGATAGCGGGACATCCTACGAGCAGTACTTC
>.|TRBV5-1|.|TRBJ2-1
CASSPAGQVVYNEQFF
TGCGCCAGCAGCCCGGCGGGTCAGGTGGTATACAATGAGCAGTTCTTC
>.|TRBV9|.|TRBJ2-7
CASSVGQGHAYEQYF
TGTGCCAGCAGCGTAGGCCAGGGGCACGCCTACGAGCAGTACTTC
>.|TRBV2|TRBD2|TRBJ2-5
CASYRTRSETQYF
TGTGCCAGCTACAGGACTAGGAGCGAGACCCAGTACTTC
>.|TRBV30|TRBD1|TRBJ1-5
CAWSRTGLQPQHF
TGTGCCTGGAGTCGGACAGGGCTTCAGCCCCAGCATTTT
>.|TRBV2|.|TRBJ1-2
CASSTGTWASGYTF
TGTGCCAGCAGTACCGGGACATGGGCGTCAGGCTACACCTTC
>.|TRBV15|.|TRBJ1-2
CATSRDRSGAYGYTF
TGTGCCACCAGCAGAGATCGATCAGGGGCCTATGGCTACACCTTC
>once|TRBV19|TRBD1|TRBJ1-6
CASNSPGTGITTPLHF
TGTGCCAGTAATAGTCCCGGGACAGGGATTACTACACCCCTCCACTTT
>.|TRBV10-1|TRBD1|TRBJ2-1
CASSQGAYNEQFF
TGCGCCAGCAGCCAGGGGGCCTACAATGAGCAGTTCTTC
>.|TRBV5-1|TRBD2|TRBJ2-3
CASSDGTSADTQYF
TGCGCCAGCAGCGACGGGACTAGCGCCGATACGCAGTATTTT
>.|TRBV7-3|TRBD2|TRBJ2-1
CASSPTSETYNEQFF
TGTGCCAGCAGCCCAACTAGCGAAACCTACAATGAGCAGTTCTTC
>.|TRBV6-5|.|TRBJ2-3
CASSSLSITDTQYF
TGTGCCAGCAGTTCGTTGAGCATCACAGATACGCAGTATTTT
>.|TRBV7-2|TRBD2|TRBJ2-1
CASSLGGSASNEQFF
TGTGCCAGCAGCTTAGGCGGGAGTGCCTCGAATGAGCAGTTCTTC